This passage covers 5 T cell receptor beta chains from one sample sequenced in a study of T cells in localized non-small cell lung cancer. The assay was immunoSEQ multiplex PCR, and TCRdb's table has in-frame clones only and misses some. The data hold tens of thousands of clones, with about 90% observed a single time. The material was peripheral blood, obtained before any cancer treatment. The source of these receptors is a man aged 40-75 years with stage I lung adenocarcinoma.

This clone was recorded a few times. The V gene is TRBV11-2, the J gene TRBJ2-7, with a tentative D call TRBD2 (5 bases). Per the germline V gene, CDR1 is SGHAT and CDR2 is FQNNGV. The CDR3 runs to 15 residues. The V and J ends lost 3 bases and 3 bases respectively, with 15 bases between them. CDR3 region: CASSFGAEPYYEQYF. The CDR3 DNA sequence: TGTGCCAGCAGCTTTGGAGCGGAACCTTACTACGAGCAGTACTTC. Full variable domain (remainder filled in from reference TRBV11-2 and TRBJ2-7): EAGVAQSPRYKIIEKRQSVAFWCNPISGHATLYWYQQILGQGPKLLIQFQNNGVVDDSQLPKDRFSAERLKGVDSTLKIQPAKLEDSAVYLCASSFGAEPYYEQYFGPGTRLTVT.

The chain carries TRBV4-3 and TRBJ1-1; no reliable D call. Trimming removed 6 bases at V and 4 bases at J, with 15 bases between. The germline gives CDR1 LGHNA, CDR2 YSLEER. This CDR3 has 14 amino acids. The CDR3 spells CASSPNGRGTEAFF. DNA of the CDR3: TGCGCCAGCAGTCCCAACGGGCGCGGCACTGAAGCTTTCTTT.

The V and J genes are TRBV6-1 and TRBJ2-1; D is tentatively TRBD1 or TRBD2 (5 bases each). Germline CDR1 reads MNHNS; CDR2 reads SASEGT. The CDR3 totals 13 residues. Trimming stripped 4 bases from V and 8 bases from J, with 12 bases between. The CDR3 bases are TGTGCCAGCAGTGCCTCCATGGGGGATGAGCAGTTCTTC. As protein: CASSASMGDEQFF.

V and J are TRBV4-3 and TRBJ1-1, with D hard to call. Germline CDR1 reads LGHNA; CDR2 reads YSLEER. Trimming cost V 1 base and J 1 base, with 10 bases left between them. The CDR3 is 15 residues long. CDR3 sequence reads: CASSQVGRGNTEAFF. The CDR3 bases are TGCGCCAGCAGCCAAGTTGGAAGAGGGAACACTGAAGCTTTCTTT.

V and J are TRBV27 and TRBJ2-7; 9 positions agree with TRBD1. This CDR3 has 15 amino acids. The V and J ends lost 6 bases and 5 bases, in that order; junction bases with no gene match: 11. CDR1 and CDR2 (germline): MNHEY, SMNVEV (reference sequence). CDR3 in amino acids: CASRQLGQGIHEQYF. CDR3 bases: TGTGCCAGCAGGCAACTGGGACAGGGAATCCACGAGCAGTACTTC.